The 3 T cell receptor beta chains listed next were all sequenced from one sample in a study of cytomegalovirus exposure and HLA in healthy donors. The PCR ran on 60 Vbeta and 13 Jbeta primers. Measured with immunoSEQ multiplex PCR; TCRdb has only the in-frame clones, and not every one. The sample table includes approximately 72,000 clones. The specimen sequenced was PBMCs. The receptors come from a man in his forties in good health and CMV-seronegative.

J is TRBJ1-2 and V is TRBV4-1, with 7 bases that match TRBD1. J was trimmed by 7 bases and V by 4 bases; bases with no gene match: 12. Germline CDR1 reads MGHRA; CDR2 reads YSYEKL. The CDR3 loop spans 15 amino acids. The CDR3 is CASSRTAATGAGYTF. DNA of the CDR3: TGCGCCAGCAGCCGGACAGCCGCTACAGGGGCTGGCTACACCTTC.

The J gene is TRBJ2-7, the V gene TRBV6-6, with 8 bases matching TRBD1. The CDR3 totals 16 residues. The J segment lost 3 bases and the V segment lost 9 bases, leaving 16 bases of the junction unmatched. CDR1 is MNHNY and CDR2 is SVGAGI in the germline V gene (reference sequence). The CDR3 reads CASAPISTGQGYEQYF. Here the CDR3 DNA reads TGTGCCAGTGCCCCCATCTCAACAGGACAGGGCTACGAGCAGTACTTC.

The chain combines TRBV5-1 with TRBJ2-7; D is possibly TRBD2 (5 bases). Looked up from germline, CDR1 is SGHRS and CDR2 is YFSETQ. V was clipped by 4 bases and J by 3 bases, with 11 bases between them. The CDR3 runs 13 residues. The CDR3 DNA reads as TGCGCCAGCAGCCCCACCCGGGACTACGAGCAGTACTTC. Translated, it gives CASSPTRDYEQYF.